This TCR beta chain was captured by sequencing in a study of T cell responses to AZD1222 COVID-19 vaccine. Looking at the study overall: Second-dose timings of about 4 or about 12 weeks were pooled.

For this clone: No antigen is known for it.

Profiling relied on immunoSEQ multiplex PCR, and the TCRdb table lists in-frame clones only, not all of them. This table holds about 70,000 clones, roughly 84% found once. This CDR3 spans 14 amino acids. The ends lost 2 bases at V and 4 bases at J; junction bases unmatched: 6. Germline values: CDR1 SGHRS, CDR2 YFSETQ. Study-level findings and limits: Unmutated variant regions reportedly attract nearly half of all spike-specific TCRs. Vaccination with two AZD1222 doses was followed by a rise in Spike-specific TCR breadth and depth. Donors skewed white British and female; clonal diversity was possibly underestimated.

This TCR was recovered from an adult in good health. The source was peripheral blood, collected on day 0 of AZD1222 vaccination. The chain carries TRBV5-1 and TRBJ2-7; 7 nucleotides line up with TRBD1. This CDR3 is CASSFGQDVYEQYF. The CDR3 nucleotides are TGCGCCAGCAGCTTTGGACAGGATGTGTACGAGCAGTACTTC.